This passage covers 21 T cell receptor beta chains from one sample sequenced in a study of blood T cells in healthy people across ages. Combining a sample-barcoded 5' primer with a J-beta primer mix, a second PCR ran for roughly 6 to 12 cycles. TCRdb re-derived calls from the 5' RACE reads in MiXCR, one entry per CDR3 protein. The table lists nearly 1 million distinct CDR3 sequences, approximately 50% of them singletons. The specimen sequenced was blood. The source of these receptors is a woman aged 55-70 years in good health.

On this clonotype itself: This sequence may be a read error, since a much larger clone differs from it by one base. The chain couples TRBV4-1 to TRBJ2-3; no definite D call. Germline CDR1 is MGHRA and CDR2 is YSYEKL. Trimming removed 4 bases at V and 3 bases at J, with 14 bases between. The length of the CDR3 is 15 residues. The CDR3 sequence: CASSRDVVWTDTQYF. The CDR3 DNA reads TGCGCCAGCAGCCGAGACGTGGTTTGGACAGATACGCAGTATTTT.

This clonotype was recorded only once. With a much larger clone just one base away, this may be a read error. This rearrangement joins TRBV20-1 to TRBJ2-7; a weak D match, TRBD2 (6 bases). The length of the CDR3 is 15 residues. Germline lookup yields CDR1 DFQATT and CDR2 SNEGSKA (reference sequence). The CDR3, as DNA: TGCAGTGTTAGAGATCAGCGGGCAAGCTCCTACGAGCAGTACTTC. Its protein is CSVRDQRASSYEQYF.

This clonotype came up a few times. The rearrangement links TRBV27 to TRBJ2-5; D is possibly TRBD1 or TRBD2 (6 bases each). This CDR3 has 15 amino acids. V dropped 3 bases and J dropped 5 bases, with 16 bases sitting between them. The germline V gene encodes CDR1 MNHEY and CDR2 SMNVEV (reference sequence). Here the CDR3 DNA reads TGTGCCAGCAGTTTTGGGCGTCGGGGGCTGGAGACCCAGTACTTC. It codes for CASSFGRRGLETQYF.

V and J are TRBV29-1 and TRBJ2-4; D perhaps matches TRBD2 (5 bases). Germline V CDR1 and CDR2: SQVTM, ANQGSEA. Trimming cost V 1 base and J 7 bases, with 11 bases left between them. This CDR3 contains 13 residues. CDR3 bases: TGCAGCGTTGAAGTGTCTAGCATTAACATTCAGTACTTC. Translation gives CSVEVSSINIQYF. The full variable domain, rest sourced from reference TRBV29-1 and TRBJ2-4, is SAVISQKPSRDICQRGTSLTIQCQVDSQVTMMFWYRQQPGQSLTLIATANQGSEATYESGFVIDKFPISRPNLTFSTLTVSNMSPEDSSIYLCSVEVSSINIQYFGAGTRLSVL.

This chain links TRBV4-3 with TRBJ2-2, with a possible D match to TRBD2 (6 bases). Per germline, CDR1 LGHNA and CDR2 YSLEER. V shed 1 base and J shed 8 bases, with 11 bases lying between them. The CDR3 extends over 14 amino acids. CDR3 loop: CASSQVGGGGELFF. In DNA form, the CDR3 reads TGCGCCAGCAGCCAAGTAGGCGGAGGGGGGGAGCTGTTTTTT.

This clonotype was observed many times. The chain carries TRBV5-1 and TRBJ1-2; the D gene is possibly TRBD1 (6 bases). In germline, CDR1 is SGHRS, CDR2 YFSETQ. Trimming took off 2 bases at V and 5 bases at J, with 13 bases between the two ends. The CDR3 has 14 residues. The CDR3 is CASSLQGSEYGYTF. The CDR3 DNA reads as TGCGCCAGCAGCTTACAGGGATCCGAATATGGCTACACCTTC.

The chain uses TRBV4-1 and TRBJ2-7; 14 bases line up with TRBD2. The CDR3 length is 16 residues. The trim removed 1 base at V and 2 bases at J, leaving 1 base unmatched. Germline-derived CDR1 and CDR2 are MGHRA and YSYEKL. Here the CDR3 reads CASSQATSGRAYEQYF. The CDR3 DNA follows: TGCGCCAGCAGCCAAGCGACTAGCGGGAGGGCCTACGAGCAGTACTTC.

As for this clonotype: Just one base apart from a much larger clone, this may be a read error. The rearrangement links TRBV7-8 to TRBJ2-5, with 12 positions matching TRBD1. Germline assignment: CDR1 SGHVS and CDR2 FQNEAQ. Germline trimming cut 4 bases from V and 11 bases from J; bases unmatched to any gene: 8. This CDR3 contains 14 residues. CDR3 sequence (DNA): TGTGCCAGCAGCTCCGGGACAGGGGGCCTTGAGCAGTACTTC. It encodes CASSSGTGGLEQYF.

This clonotype was seen more than once but under ten times. This chain links TRBV25-1 with TRBJ1-4, with D possibly being TRBD1 (5 bases). This CDR3 is 16 amino acids long. V dropped 3 bases and J dropped 0 bases, with 11 bases sitting between them. Germline V lookup: CDR1 MGHDK, CDR2 SYGVNS. CDR3 nucleotides: TGTGCCAGCAGTGAGCTTTCGGGACCAACTAATGAAAAACTGTTTTTT. Its translation is CASSELSGPTNEKLFF.

The chain couples TRBV12-3 or TRBV12-4 to TRBJ2-5; possibly TRBD1 for D (6 bases). The CDR3 is 14 residues long. V lost 5 bases and J lost 5, with 15 bases in between. The chain's CDR3 is CASSPRGVGETQYF. CDR3 nucleotides: TGTGCCAGCAGTCCCAGGGGAGTCGGGGAGACCCAGTACTTC.

The genes are TRBV5-1 and TRBJ2-1; 10 bases are a match to TRBD2. The V gene's germline CDR1 is SGHRS and CDR2 YFSETQ. The CDR3 has 19 amino acids. With 4 bases clipped from V and 0 bases from J, the junction kept 13 bases outside the gene matches. DNA for the CDR3: TGCGCCAGCAGCCCCGGACTAGCGGAGATCCTTAGCTCCTACAATGAGCAGTTCTTC. It encodes CASSPGLAEILSSYNEQFF.

This clonotype was seen a handful of times. This chain connects TRBV20-1 to TRBJ2-1, with TRBD2 matching over 12 bases. CDR1 and CDR2 (germline): DFQATT, SNEGSKA (reference sequence). V was pared by 3 bases and J by 2 bases, with 11 bases of the junction left unmatched. The CDR3 spans 18 residues. CDR3 coding DNA: TGCAGTGCTAGGGCCCTAGCGGGAGGGCCCGAGACCTACAATGAGCAGTTCTTC. Protein product: CSARALAGGPETYNEQFF.

This clonotype has a handful of counts. V is TRBV4-1 and J is TRBJ2-1; D uncertain. Germline CDR1 reads MGHRA; CDR2 reads YSYEKL. Trimming stripped 4 bases from V and 8 bases from J, with 6 bases between. This CDR3 comprises 11 residues. The DNA of the CDR3 is TGCGCCAGCAGCCGTCCGCATGAGCAGTTCTTC. It translates to CASSRPHEQFF.

This clonotype was detected a few times. The V gene is TRBV5-1, the J gene TRBJ2-7; TRBD2 matches at 9 bases. The CDR3 spans 15 residues. The junction had 5 bases not matched to a gene; V was cut back by 4 bases and J by 0 bases. CDR1 is SGHRS, CDR2 YFSETQ, per germline. The CDR3 sequence: CASSGLAQHSYEQYF. CDR3 bases: TGCGCCAGCAGCGGACTAGCGCAACACTCCTACGAGCAGTACTTC.

The chain uses TRBV3-1 and TRBJ1-4; maybe TRBD1 (5 bases). The V gene's germline CDR1 is LGHDT and CDR2 YNNKEL (reference sequence). The CDR3 is 16 amino acids. Trimming took 0 bases from V and 0 from J, leaving 8 bases between them. In DNA, the CDR3 is TGTGCCAGCAGCCAAGAAGGGGTCTCAACTAATGAAAAACTGTTTTTT. Protein: CASSQEGVSTNEKLFF. Using reference TRBV3-1 and TRBJ1-4 for the parts outside the CDR3, the full variable domain is DTAVSQTPKYLVTQMGNDKSIKCEQNLGHDTMYWYKQDSKKFLKIMFSYNNKELIINETVPNRFSPKSPDKAHLNLHINSLELGDSAVYFCASSQEGVSTNEKLFFGSGTQLSVL.

J is TRBJ1-2 and V is TRBV20-1, with D maybe TRBD1 (5 bases). The CDR3 extends over 14 amino acids. CDR1 DFQATT and CDR2 SNEGSKA come from the germline V gene (reference sequence). The ends were cut back, 0 bases at V and 8 bases at J, with 16 bases in the middle. The CDR3 DNA follows: TGCAGTGCTAGAGATCTTAACCGGGGGGGAGGCTACACCTTC. As protein: CSARDLNRGGGYTF.

V gene TRBV28 combines with J gene TRBJ2-5; 10 bases are a match to TRBD1. Germline values: CDR1 MDHEN, CDR2 SYDVKM. J was trimmed by 3 bases and V by 4 bases; bases with no gene match: 8. The CDR3 is 16 residues long. For the CDR3, the DNA is TGTGCCAGCAGTTCTGTCTGGACAGGGGGAAAAGAGACCCAGTACTTC. This translates into CASSSVWTGGKETQYF.

The rearrangement joins TRBV11-2 to TRBJ2-4; 7 bases match TRBD2. This CDR3 region has 15 residues. CDR1 SGHAT and CDR2 FQNNGV come from the germline V gene. The V segment lost 5 bases and the J segment 6 bases; nucleotides outside the gene matches: 10. The CDR3 loop is CASSRRREVGNIQYF. CDR3 bases: TGTGCCAGCAGCCGACGCCGGGAGGTTGGAAACATTCAGTACTTC.

The table lists this clonotype with a few counts. The V and J genes are TRBV20-1 and TRBJ2-1; 11 positions match TRBD2. Per germline, CDR1 DFQATT and CDR2 SNEGSKA (reference sequence). There are 14 residues in the CDR3. V trimming: 0 bases; J trimming: 13 bases; junction bases outside the gene matches: 8. CDR3 in amino acids: CSARDGLAGNPQFF. CDR3 DNA: TGCAGTGCTAGAGACGGACTAGCGGGCAATCCCCAGTTCTTC.

The rearrangement joins TRBV20-1 to TRBJ2-1; 12 bases fit TRBD2. Germline V gene lookup returns CDR1 DFQATT and CDR2 SNEGSKA (reference sequence). The V segment lost 4 bases and the J segment 8 bases; nucleotides outside the gene matches: 15. The CDR3 runs 17 residues. The CDR3 reads CSATRLLAGGPFYEQFF. Here the CDR3 DNA reads TGCAGTGCTACCCGACTACTAGCGGGAGGCCCCTTCTATGAGCAGTTCTTC.

The chain combines TRBV6-1 with TRBJ2-4; D not certain. CDR1 and CDR2 from the germline V gene are MNHNS and SASEGT. Trimming took off 0 bases at V and 5 bases at J, with 8 bases between the two ends. This CDR3 is 14 amino acids long. As DNA, the CDR3 is TGTGCCAGCAGTGAAGCCTCGAAACAAAACATTCAGTACTTC. It translates to CASSEASKQNIQYF.